The clone carrying this T cell receptor (beta chain) was picked up many times. Antigen: not known. Researchers amplified the TCR beta CDR3 regions from RNA transcripts. HTBI primers drove first-round RT-PCR of the TCR CDR3. TCRdb re-called the multiplex PCR reads through MiXCR, storing one row per CDR3 protein. The sample carries about 770,000 distinct CDR3 sequences, around a sixth recorded once. The data were obtained in a study of T cells in Graves' hyperthyroidism and ophthalmopathy. General observations from the study: In simple terms, a model built on 13 V-J features told ophthalmopathy apart from stable hyperthyroidism.

These patients, aged 18 to 65, had recently diagnosed hyperthyroidism lasting under 2 months. PBMCs were sourced from 9 to 10 ml fresh peripheral blood. Germline trimming cut 2 bases from V and 0 bases from J; bases unmatched to any gene: 9. Germline-derived CDR1 and CDR2 are MNHNS and SASEGT. There are 18 residues in the CDR3. The clonotype was recovered from a woman in her fifties or sixties with Graves' hyperthyroidism that later progressed to Graves' ophthalmopathy. This sequence joins TRBV6-1 and TRBJ2-3; 9 bases agree with TRBD2. The sequencing sample was made of blood. CDR3 protein: CASSEPPGAGGSTDTQYF. CDR3 coding DNA: TGTGCCAGCAGTGAACCCCCCGGGGCGGGGGGGAGCACAGATACGCAGTATTTT.